The present T cell receptor beta chain was sequenced within a study of cytomegalovirus exposure and HLA in healthy donors. This clone was found a few times. The CDR3 loop spans 13 amino acids. Per germline, CDR1 SSHAT and CDR2 FNYEAQ (reference sequence). V was pared by 1 base and J by 3 bases, with 4 bases between. The PCR employed 60 Vbeta primers together with 13 Jbeta primers. Assay used: immunoSEQ multiplex PCR; TCRdb lists only in-frame clones, some missing. The repertoire consists of about 150,000 clones, with approximately 60% occurring once and the leading ten covering approximately 7%. At collection, donors were nominally healthy, but unrecorded immune exposures were probable.

The sample was PBMCs. The sequence was collected from a woman aged 60-75 years in good health and CMV-seropositive. The chain is built from TRBV7-7 and TRBJ2-1; D is ambiguous. CDR3 sequence reads: CASSLDNYNEQFF. The CDR3 region has the DNA TGTGCCAGCAGCTTAGACAACTACAATGAGCAGTTCTTC. Supplemented by reference TRBV7-7 and TRBJ2-1, the full variable domain reads GAGVSQSPRYKVTKRGQDVTLRCDPISSHATLYWYQQALGQGPEFLTYFNYEAQPDKSGLPSDRFSAERPEGSISTLTIQRTEQRDSAMYRCASSLDNYNEQFFGPGTRLTVL.